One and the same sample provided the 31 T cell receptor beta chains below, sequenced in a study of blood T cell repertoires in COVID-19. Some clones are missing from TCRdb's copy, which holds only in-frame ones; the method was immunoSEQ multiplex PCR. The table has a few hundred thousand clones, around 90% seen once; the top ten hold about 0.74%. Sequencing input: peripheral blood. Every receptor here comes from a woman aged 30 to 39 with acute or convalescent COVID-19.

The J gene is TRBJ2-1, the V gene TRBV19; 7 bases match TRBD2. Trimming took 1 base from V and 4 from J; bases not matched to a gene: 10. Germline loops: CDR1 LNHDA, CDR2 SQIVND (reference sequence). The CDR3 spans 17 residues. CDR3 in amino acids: CASSIGPWTRPYNEQFF. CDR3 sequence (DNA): TGTGCCAGTAGTATAGGCCCCTGGACTAGGCCTTACAATGAGCAGTTCTTC.

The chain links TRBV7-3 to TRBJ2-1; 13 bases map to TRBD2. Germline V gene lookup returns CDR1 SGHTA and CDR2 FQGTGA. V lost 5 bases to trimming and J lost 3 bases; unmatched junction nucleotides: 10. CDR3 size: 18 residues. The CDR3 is CASSRLAGGQLYYNEQFF. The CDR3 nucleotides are TGTGCCAGCAGCCGACTAGCGGGAGGCCAACTTTACTACAATGAGCAGTTCTTC.

CDR3 bases: TGTGCCAGCAGCGGGGACAGGGCGAAACCCTACAATGAGCAGTTCTTC. Its protein is CASSGDRAKPYNEQFF. This chain connects TRBV21-1 to TRBJ2-1; the tabulated D call, TRBD1, remains unverified against the DNA. TRBV21-1 is a listed pseudogene. The CDR3 loop spans 16 amino acids.

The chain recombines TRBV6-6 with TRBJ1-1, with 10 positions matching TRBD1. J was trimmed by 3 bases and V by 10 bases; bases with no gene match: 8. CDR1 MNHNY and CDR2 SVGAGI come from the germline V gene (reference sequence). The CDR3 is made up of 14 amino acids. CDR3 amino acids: CATRTGGKDTEAFF. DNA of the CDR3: TGTGCCACCCGGACAGGGGGAAAGGACACTGAAGCTTTCTTT.

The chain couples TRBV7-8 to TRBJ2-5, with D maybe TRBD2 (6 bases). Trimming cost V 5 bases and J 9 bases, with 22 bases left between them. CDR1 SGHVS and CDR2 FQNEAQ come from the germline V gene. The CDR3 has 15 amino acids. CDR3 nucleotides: TGTGCCAGCAGCCACAGGAGGCGTCCGGAGGGAGCCCAGTACTTC. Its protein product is CASSHRRRPEGAQYF.

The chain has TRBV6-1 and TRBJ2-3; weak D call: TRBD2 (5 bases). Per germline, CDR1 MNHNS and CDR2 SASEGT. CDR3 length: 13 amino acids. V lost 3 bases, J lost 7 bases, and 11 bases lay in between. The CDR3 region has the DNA TGTGCCAGCAGTGAGGACTGGAAGAATACGCAGTATTTT. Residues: CASSEDWKNTQYF.

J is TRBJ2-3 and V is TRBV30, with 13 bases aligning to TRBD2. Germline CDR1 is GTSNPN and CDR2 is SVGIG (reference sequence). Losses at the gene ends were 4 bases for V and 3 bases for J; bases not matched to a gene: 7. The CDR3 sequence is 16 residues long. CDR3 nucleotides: TGTGCCTGGACCGGACTAGCGGGAGTTTCGACAGATACGCAGTATTTT. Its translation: CAWTGLAGVSTDTQYF.

The CDR3 nucleotides are TGCGCCAGCAGCTCCCTGGGGAAGCGGGAGAACGAGCAGTACTTC. Encoded protein: CASSSLGKRENEQYF. The chain links TRBV5-1 to TRBJ2-7; 8 bases are a match to TRBD2. CDR3 size: 15 residues. With V trimmed by 3 bases and J by 5 bases, 10 bases remained unmatched. Germline V lookup: CDR1 SGHRS, CDR2 YFSETQ.

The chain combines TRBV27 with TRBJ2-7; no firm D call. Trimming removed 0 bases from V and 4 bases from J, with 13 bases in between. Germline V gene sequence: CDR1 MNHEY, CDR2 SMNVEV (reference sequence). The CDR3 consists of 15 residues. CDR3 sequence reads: CASSLSRLGEYEQYF. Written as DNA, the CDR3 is TGTGCCAGCAGTTTATCCAGACTTGGAGAGTACGAGCAGTACTTC.

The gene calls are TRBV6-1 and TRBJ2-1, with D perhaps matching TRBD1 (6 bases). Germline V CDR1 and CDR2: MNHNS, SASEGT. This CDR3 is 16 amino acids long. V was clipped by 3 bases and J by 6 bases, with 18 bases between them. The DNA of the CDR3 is TGTGCCAGCAGTGAGGTCGTCCTGTTAGGGGGCAATGAGCAGTTCTTC. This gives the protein CASSEVVLLGGNEQFF.

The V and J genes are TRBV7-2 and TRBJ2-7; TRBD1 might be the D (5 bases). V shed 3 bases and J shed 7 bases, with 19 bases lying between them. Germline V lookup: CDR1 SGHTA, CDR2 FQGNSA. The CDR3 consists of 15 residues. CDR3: CASSLVGTGLDEQYF. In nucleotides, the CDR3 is TGTGCCAGCAGCTTGGTGGGTACAGGTTTAGATGAGCAGTACTTC.

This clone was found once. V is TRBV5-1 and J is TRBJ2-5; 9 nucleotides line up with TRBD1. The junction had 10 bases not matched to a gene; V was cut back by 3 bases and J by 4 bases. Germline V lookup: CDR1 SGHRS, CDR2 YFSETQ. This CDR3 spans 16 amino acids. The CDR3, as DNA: TGCGCCAGCAGCTATACAGGGGGCGAGATGGGAGAGACCCAGTACTTC. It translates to CASSYTGGEMGETQYF.

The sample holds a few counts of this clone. This CDR3 is CASSIDGTAINSPLHF. CDR3 sequence (DNA): TGTGCCAGTAGTATAGACGGGACAGCTATTAATTCACCCCTCCACTTT. The chain recombines TRBV19 with TRBJ1-6; 7 bases align to TRBD1. V shed 0 bases and J 6 bases; nucleotides not matched to a gene: 5. CDR1 and CDR2 (germline): LNHDA, SQIVND (reference sequence). The CDR3 is 16 amino acids.

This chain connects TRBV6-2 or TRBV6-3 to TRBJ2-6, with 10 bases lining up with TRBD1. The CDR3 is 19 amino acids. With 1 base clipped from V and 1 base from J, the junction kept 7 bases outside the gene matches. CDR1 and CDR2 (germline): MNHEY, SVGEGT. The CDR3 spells CASSYYPGQGRSGANVLTF. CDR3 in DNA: TGTGCCAGCAGTTACTACCCGGGACAGGGGAGGTCTGGGGCCAACGTCCTGACTTTC.

The CDR3 sequence is CASSFDRGAPYEQYF. DNA for the CDR3: TGTGCCAGCAGTTTCGACAGGGGAGCCCCCTACGAGCAGTACTTC. The chain is built from TRBV6-5 and TRBJ2-7; 8 bases are shared with TRBD1. This CDR3 contains 15 residues. Germline trimming cut 4 bases from V and 2 bases from J; bases unmatched to any gene: 7. CDR1 and CDR2 (germline): MNHEY, SVGAGI.

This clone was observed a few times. The CDR3 DNA reads as TGTGCCAGCAGCTTAGACATACGCTCTGGAAACACCATATATTTT. The encoded protein is CASSLDIRSGNTIYF. The chain employs TRBV7-2 and TRBJ1-3; D is unclear. The CDR3 has 15 amino acids. Germline values: CDR1 SGHTA, CDR2 FQGNSA. Between the trimmed V and J ends, which lost 1 base and 0 bases, there was a span of 7 bases.

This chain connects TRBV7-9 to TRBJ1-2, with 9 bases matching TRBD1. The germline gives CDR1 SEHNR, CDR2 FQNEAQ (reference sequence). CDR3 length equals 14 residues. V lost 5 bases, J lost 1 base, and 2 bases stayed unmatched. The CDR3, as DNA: TGTGCCAGCAGCATGGGACAGGGTAACTATGGCTACACCTTC. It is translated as CASSMGQGNYGYTF.

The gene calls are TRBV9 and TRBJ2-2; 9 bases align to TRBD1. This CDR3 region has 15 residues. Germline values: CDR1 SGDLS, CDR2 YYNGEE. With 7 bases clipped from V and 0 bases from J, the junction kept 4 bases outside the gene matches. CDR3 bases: TGTGCCAGCGGGACAGGGCCTACGAACACCGGGGAGCTGTTTTTT. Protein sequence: CASGTGPTNTGELFF.

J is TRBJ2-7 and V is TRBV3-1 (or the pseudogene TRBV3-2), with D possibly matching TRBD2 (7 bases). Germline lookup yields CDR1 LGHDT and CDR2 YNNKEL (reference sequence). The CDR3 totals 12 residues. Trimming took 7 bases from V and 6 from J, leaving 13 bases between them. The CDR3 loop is CASIGGGREQYF. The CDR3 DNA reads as TGTGCCAGCATAGGGGGGGGACGCGAGCAGTACTTC.

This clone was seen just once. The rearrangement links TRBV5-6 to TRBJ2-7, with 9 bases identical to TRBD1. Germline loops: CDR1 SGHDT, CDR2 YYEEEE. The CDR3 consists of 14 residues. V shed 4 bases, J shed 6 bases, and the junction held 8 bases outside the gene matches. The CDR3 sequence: CASSHGTGSSEQYF. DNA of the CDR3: TGTGCCAGCAGCCACGGGACAGGGAGTAGCGAGCAGTACTTC.

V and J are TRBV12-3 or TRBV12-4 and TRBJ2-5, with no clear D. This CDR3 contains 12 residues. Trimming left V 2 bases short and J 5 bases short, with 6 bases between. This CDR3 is CASSLSVETQYF. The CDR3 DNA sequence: TGTGCCAGCAGTTTATCTGTCGAGACCCAGTACTTC.

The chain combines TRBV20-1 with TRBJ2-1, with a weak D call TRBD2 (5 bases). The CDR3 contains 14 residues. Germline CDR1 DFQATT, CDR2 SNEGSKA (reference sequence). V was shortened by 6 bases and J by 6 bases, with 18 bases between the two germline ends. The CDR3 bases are TGCAGTGCGAGTACTACTAGGAACCTCAATGAGCAGTTCTTC. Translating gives CSASTTRNLNEQFF.

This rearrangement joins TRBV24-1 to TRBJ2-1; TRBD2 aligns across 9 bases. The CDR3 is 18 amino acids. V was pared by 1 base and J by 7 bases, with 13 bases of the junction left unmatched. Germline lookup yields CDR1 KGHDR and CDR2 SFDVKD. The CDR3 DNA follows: TGTGCCACCAGTGATTTAGCGGGGGGCAGGGAGGGTGGTAATGAGCAGTTCTTC. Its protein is CATSDLAGGREGGNEQFF.

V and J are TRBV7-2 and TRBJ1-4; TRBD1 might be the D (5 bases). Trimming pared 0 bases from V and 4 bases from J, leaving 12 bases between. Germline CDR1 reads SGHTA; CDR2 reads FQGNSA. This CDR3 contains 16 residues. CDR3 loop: CASSLAAGNYNEKLFF. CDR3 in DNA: TGTGCCAGCAGCTTAGCGGCAGGGAACTATAATGAAAAACTGTTTTTT.

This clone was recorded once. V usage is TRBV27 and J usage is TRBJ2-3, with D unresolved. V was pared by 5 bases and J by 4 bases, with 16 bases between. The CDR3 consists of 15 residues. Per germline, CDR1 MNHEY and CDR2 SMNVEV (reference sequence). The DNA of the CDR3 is TGTGCCAGCAGTGGGCGACCTGGTGGGCCAGATACGCAGTATTTT. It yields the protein CASSGRPGGPDTQYF.

The CDR3 spells CASNEIGQGADGELFF. The CDR3 region has the DNA TGTGCCAGCAACGAAATCGGACAGGGGGCCGACGGGGAGCTGTTTTTT. V usage is TRBV7-9 and J usage is TRBJ2-2; TRBD1 aligns across 11 bases. V shed 7 bases, J shed 7 bases, and the junction held 11 bases outside the gene matches. CDR1 SEHNR and CDR2 FQNEAQ come from the germline V gene (reference sequence). CDR3 size: 16 residues. The full variable domain, its missing parts supplied by reference TRBV7-9 and TRBJ2-2, is DTGVSQNPRHKITKRGQNVTFRCDPISEHNRLYWYRQTLGQGPEFLTYFQNEAQLEKSRLLSDRFSAERPKGSFSTLEIQRTEQGDSAMYLCASNEIGQGADGELFFGEGSRLTVL.

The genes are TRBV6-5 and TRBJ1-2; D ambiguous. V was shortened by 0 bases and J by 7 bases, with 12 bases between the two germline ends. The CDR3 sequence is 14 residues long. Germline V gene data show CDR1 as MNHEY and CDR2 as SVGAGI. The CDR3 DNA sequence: TGTGCCAGCAGTTACTCGAGCCCGGCGGTTGGCTACACCTTC. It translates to CASSYSSPAVGYTF.

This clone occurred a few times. As DNA, the CDR3 is TGTGCCAGCAGCTTGTCAGGTTACGAGCAGTACTTC. Protein: CASSLSGYEQYF. The V and J genes are TRBV5-4 and TRBJ2-7; no reliable D call. The V end lost 1 base, the J end lost 4 bases, and 6 bases lay between the germline ends. Germline CDR1 reads SGHNT; CDR2 reads YYREEE (reference sequence). The CDR3 sequence is 12 residues long.

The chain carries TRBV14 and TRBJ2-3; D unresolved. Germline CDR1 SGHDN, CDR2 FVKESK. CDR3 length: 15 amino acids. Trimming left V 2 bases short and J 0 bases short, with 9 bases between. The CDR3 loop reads CASSQLGRSTDTQYF. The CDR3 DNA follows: TGTGCCAGCAGCCAATTGGGCAGGAGCACAGATACGCAGTATTTT.

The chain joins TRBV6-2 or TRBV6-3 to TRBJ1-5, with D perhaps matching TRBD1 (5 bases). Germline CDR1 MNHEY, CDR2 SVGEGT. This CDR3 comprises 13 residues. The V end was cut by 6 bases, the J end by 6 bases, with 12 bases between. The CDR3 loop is CASSRERGQPQHF. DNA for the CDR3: TGTGCCAGCAGCAGGGAGAGAGGTCAGCCCCAGCATTTT.

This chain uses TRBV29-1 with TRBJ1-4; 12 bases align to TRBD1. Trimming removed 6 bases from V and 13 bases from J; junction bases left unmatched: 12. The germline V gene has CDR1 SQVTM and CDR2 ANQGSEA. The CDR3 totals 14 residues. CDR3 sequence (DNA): TGCAGCGTACAACTGGGACAGGGGGCGGTGGGACTGTTTTTT. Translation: CSVQLGQGAVGLFF.